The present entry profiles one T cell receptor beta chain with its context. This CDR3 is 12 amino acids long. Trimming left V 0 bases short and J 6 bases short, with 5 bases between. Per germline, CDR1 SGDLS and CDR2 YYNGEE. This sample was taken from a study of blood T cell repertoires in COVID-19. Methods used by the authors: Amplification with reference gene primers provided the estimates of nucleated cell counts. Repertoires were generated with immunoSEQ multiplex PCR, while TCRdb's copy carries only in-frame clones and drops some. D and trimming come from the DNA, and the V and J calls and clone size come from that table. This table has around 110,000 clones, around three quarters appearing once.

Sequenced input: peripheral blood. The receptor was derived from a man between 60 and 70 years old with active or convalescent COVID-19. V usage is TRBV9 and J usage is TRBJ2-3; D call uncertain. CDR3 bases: TGTGCCAGCAGCGTAGACATGGATACGCAGTATTTT. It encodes CASSVDMDTQYF.